This TCR beta chain was recovered during a study of CD8 T cells in ankylosing spondylitis. Whole-study findings and limits: For ankylosing spondylitis blood, a TCR beta motif of fewer than 10 highly homologous variants appeared characteristic. Existing reports had already noted some motif variants in reactive arthritis synovial fluid and blood.

Comments on this clonotype: The antigen remains unidentified.

From the 5' RACE reads, TCRdb called clonotypes with MiXCR, one entry per CDR3 protein. The data contain around 130,000 distinct CDR3 sequences, about a sixth of them singletons. CDR3 length equals 12 residues. Trimming shortened V by 6 bases and J by 4 bases, and 10 bases separated the two germline ends. The V and J genes are TRBV12-3 or TRBV12-4 and TRBJ2-7; D might be TRBD1 (6 bases). What was sequenced was blood, either unsorted or a sorted T cell fraction (not recorded which). This sequence was found in a male donor with ankylosing spondylitis. The CDR3 loop reads CASRGHQYEQYF. The CDR3 DNA reads as TGTGCCAGCAGGGGACACCAGTACGAGCAGTACTTC.